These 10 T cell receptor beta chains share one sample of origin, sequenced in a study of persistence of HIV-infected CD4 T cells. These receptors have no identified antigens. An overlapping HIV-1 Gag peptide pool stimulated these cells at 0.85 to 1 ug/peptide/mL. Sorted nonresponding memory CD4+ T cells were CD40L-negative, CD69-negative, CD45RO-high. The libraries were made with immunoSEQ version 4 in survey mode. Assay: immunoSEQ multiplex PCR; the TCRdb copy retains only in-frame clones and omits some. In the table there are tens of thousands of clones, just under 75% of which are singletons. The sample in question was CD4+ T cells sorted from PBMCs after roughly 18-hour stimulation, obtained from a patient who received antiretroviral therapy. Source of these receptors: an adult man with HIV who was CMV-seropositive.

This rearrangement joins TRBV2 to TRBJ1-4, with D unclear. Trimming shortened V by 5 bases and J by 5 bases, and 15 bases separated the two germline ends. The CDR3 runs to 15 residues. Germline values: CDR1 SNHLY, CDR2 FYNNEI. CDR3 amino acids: CASSPTGNGNEKLFF. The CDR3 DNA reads TGTGCCAGCAGTCCTACGGGGAACGGGAATGAAAAACTGTTTTTT.

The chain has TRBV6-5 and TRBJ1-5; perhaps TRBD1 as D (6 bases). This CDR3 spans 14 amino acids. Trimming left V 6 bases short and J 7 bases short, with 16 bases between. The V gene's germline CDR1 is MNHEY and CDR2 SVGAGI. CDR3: CASSDTGKGQPQHF. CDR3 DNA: TGTGCCAGCAGCGATACAGGGAAAGGGCAGCCCCAGCATTTT.

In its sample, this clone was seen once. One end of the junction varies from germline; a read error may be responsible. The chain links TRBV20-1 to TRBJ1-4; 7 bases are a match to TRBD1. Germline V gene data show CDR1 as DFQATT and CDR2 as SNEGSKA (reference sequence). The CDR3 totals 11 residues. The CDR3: CSASDPGQEIF. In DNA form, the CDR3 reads TGCAGTGCTAGCGATCCTGGACAGGAAATTTTT.

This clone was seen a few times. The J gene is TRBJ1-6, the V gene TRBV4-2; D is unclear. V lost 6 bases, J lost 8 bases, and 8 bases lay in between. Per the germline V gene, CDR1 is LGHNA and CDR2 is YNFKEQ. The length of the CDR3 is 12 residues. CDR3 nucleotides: TGTGCCAGCAGAAAAAGTGATTCACCCCTCCACTTT. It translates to CASRKSDSPLHF.

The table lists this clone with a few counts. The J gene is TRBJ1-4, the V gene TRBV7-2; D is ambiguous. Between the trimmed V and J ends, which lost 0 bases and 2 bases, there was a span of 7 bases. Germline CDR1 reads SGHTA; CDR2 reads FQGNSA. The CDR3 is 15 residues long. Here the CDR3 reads CASSLAGRTNEKLFF. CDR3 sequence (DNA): TGTGCCAGCAGCTTAGCGGGGAGGACTAATGAAAAACTGTTTTTT.

CDR3: CASGKTGKGEAFF. The CDR3, as DNA: TGTGCCAGCGGGAAAACAGGGAAGGGTGAAGCTTTCTTT. The chain is built from TRBV6-5 and TRBJ1-1, with D maybe TRBD1 (6 bases). CDR3 length equals 13 residues. V was cut by 8 bases and J by 7 bases, with 17 bases left in between. Germline CDR1 and CDR2: MNHEY and SVGAGI.

The CDR3 loop reads CASSWENTEAFF. In DNA, the CDR3 is TGTGCCAGCAGTTGGGAGAACACTGAAGCTTTCTTT. The chain combines TRBV7-9 with TRBJ1-1; no definite D call. CDR1 is SEHNR, CDR2 FQNEAQ, per germline (reference sequence). The CDR3 spans 12 residues. Trimming left V 6 bases short and J 1 base short, with 6 bases between.

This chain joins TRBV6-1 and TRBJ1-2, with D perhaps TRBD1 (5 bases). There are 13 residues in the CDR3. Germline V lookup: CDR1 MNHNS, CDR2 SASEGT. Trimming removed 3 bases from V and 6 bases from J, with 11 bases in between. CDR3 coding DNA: TGTGCCAGCAGTGAGATGGGGCGCGATGGCTACACCTTC. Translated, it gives CASSEMGRDGYTF.

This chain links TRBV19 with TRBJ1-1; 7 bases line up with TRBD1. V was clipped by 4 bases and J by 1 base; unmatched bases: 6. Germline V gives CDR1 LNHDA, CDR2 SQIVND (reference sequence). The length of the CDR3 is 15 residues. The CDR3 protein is CASSKDRVRNTEAFF. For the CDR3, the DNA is TGTGCCAGTAGTAAAGACAGGGTTCGGAACACTGAAGCTTTCTTT.

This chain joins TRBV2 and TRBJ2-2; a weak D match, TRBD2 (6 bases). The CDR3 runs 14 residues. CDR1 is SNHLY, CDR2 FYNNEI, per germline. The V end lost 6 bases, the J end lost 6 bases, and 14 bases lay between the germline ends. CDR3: CASRGDFRAGELFF. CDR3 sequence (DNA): TGTGCCAGCAGGGGGGACTTCCGCGCCGGGGAGCTGTTTTTT.